Described below is a single T cell receptor (beta chain) sequence and its context. Assay used: immunoSEQ multiplex PCR; TCRdb lists only in-frame clones, some missing. The sample consists of about 1.5 million clones, around 97% of them appearing once. This entry comes from a study of shared clonotypes between healthy human individuals. Study-wide background: Per donor, CD8 memory used one plate, CD8 naive used two, CD4 memory used three and CD4 naive used three.

None of the donors, who were healthy HIV-negative adults, had recently had acute infections or vaccinations. There are 17 residues in the CDR3. The germline CDR1 and CDR2 sequences are LGHNA and YNFKEQ. Trimming left V 4 bases short and J 2 bases short, with 21 bases between. This sequence was found in a man aged 30-40 years in good health. Sequenced material: naive CD4+ T cells sorted from blood. The subset was: CD45RA+ positively selected. V usage is TRBV4-2 and J usage is TRBJ2-7; a weak D match, TRBD2 (6 bases). This chain's CDR3 is CASSRGLGGSGPYEQYF. CDR3 nucleotides: TGTGCCAGCAGCCGCGGATTAGGAGGGAGCGGGCCCTACGAGCAGTACTTC.